The 2 T cell receptor beta chains below all came from one sample that was sequenced in a study of blood T cell repertoires in COVID-19. Measured with immunoSEQ multiplex PCR; TCRdb has only the in-frame clones, and not every one. The sample records 250,000 to 300,000 clones, 90% being singletons. The sample comprised peripheral blood. These receptors were collected from a woman aged 55-69 years with COVID-19, enrolled during active disease.

The gene calls are TRBV4-2 and TRBJ1-6; no clear D gene. The CDR3 runs 15 residues. Trimming pared 1 base from V and 7 bases from J, leaving 11 bases between. Looked up from germline, CDR1 is LGHNA and CDR2 is YNFKEQ. This CDR3 reads CASSQVYGENSPLHF. CDR3 coding DNA: TGTGCCAGCAGCCAAGTTTACGGGGAAAATTCACCCCTCCACTTT.

The chain recombines TRBV5-1 with TRBJ2-7, with 8 bases lining up with TRBD2. The V and J ends lost 2 bases and 5 bases, in that order; junction bases with no gene match: 3. CDR1 and CDR2 from the germline V gene are SGHRS and YFSETQ. This CDR3 is 13 amino acids long. The CDR3 coding sequence is TGCGCCAGCAGCTTAGCGGGGGCCAACGAGCAGTACTTC. This gives the protein CASSLAGANEQYF. Together with reference TRBV5-1 and TRBJ2-7, the CDR3 gives the full variable domain: KAGVTQTPRYLIKTRGQQVTLSCSPISGHRSVSWYQQTPGQGLQFLFEYFSETQRNKGNFPGRFSGRQFSNSRSEMNVSTLELGDSALYLCASSLAGANEQYFGPGTRLTVT.